The next 28 T cell receptor beta chains were all read from a single sample in a study of spatial heterogeneity in lung cancer. TCRdb recomputed calls from the 5' RACE reads with MiXCR, one row per CDR3 protein. Here the sample spans about 82,000 distinct CDR3 sequences, around 13% being singletons. As for time point: sample taken at primary tumor resection. Tumor, nontumor lung or frozen PBMC supplied whole RNA, sequenced without sorting. The sequenced sample was PBMCs, obtained at surgery. These receptor sequences come from a male donor with early-stage non-small cell lung cancer.

The rearrangement joins TRBV10-3 to TRBJ2-1, with 7 bases aligning to TRBD2. The ends lost 2 bases at V and 7 bases at J; junction bases unmatched: 14. Germline CDR1 reads ENHRY; CDR2 reads SYGVKD. This CDR3 comprises 17 residues. CDR3: CAISEPTNWEGGNEQFF. CDR3 nucleotides: TGTGCCATCAGTGAGCCCACCAATTGGGAGGGCGGTAATGAGCAGTTCTTC.

The chain combines TRBV15 with TRBJ2-5; 7 positions match TRBD1. J was trimmed by 2 bases and V by 0 bases; bases with no gene match: 0. Germline V CDR1 and CDR2: LNHNV, YYDKDF (reference sequence). The CDR3 consists of 14 residues. The CDR3 nucleotides read TGTGCCACCAGCAGAGACAGGGGGCAAGAGACCCAGTACTTC. Protein sequence: CATSRDRGQETQYF.

This clonotype turned up a few times. V and J are TRBV12-3 or TRBV12-4 and TRBJ2-3, with D perhaps TRBD1 (6 bases). Trimming stripped 6 bases from V and 4 bases from J, with 17 bases between. The CDR3 is made up of 15 amino acids. The CDR3 spells CASSYRDTRSDTQYF. CDR3 DNA sequence: TGTGCCAGCAGCTACCGGGACACCCGATCAGATACGCAGTATTTT.

This clonotype was detected only a few times. As DNA, the CDR3 is TGTGCCTGGAGTACCTGGACAGCCTCGGGCACCGGGGAGCTGTTTTTT. This gives the protein CAWSTWTASGTGELFF. The rearrangement joins TRBV30 to TRBJ2-2, with D possibly being TRBD1 (6 bases). V was trimmed by 2 bases and J by 4 bases, leaving 17 bases between them. The CDR3 runs 16 residues. Germline CDR1 and CDR2: GTSNPN and SVGIG (reference sequence).

This clonotype was counted between two and nine times. This chain connects TRBV9 to TRBJ2-2, with TRBD1 matching over 7 bases. Germline V gene sequence: CDR1 SGDLS, CDR2 YYNGEE. V was pared by 4 bases and J by 2 bases, with 5 bases of the junction left unmatched. The CDR3 has 15 residues. The CDR3 here is CASSKTGYNTGELFF. The CDR3, as DNA: TGTGCCAGCAGCAAGACAGGGTATAACACCGGGGAGCTGTTTTTT.

CDR3 amino acids: CSALEVSQNTEAFF. The CDR3, as DNA: TGCAGTGCGTTGGAGGTCTCACAGAACACTGAAGCTTTCTTT. The gene calls are TRBV20-1 and TRBJ1-1; D is uncertain. The germline gives CDR1 DFQATT, CDR2 SNEGSKA (reference sequence). V was cut by 6 bases and J by 1 base, with 15 bases left in between. The CDR3 spans 14 residues.

Ten or more counts support this clonotype. This rearrangement joins TRBV12-3 or TRBV12-4 to TRBJ1-2; no reliable D call. V lost 0 bases to trimming and J lost 4 bases, with 9 bases between them. This CDR3 spans 14 amino acids. CDR3 loop: CASSLADSSYGYTF. The CDR3 DNA is TGTGCCAGCAGTTTAGCGGACTCCTCCTATGGCTACACCTTC.

The rearrangement links TRBV30 to TRBJ1-1; perhaps TRBD1 as D (6 bases). CDR1 is GTSNPN and CDR2 is SVGIG in the germline V gene (reference sequence). This CDR3 is built from 12 residues. V shed 5 bases and J shed 1 base, with 8 bases lying between them. This chain's CDR3 is CAWGDTNTEAFF. The DNA for the CDR3 is TGTGCCTGGGGGGACACGAACACTGAAGCTTTCTTT.

The chain couples TRBV3-1 to TRBJ2-1; TRBD2 agrees at 8 bases. Germline CDR1 is LGHDT and CDR2 is YNNKEL (reference sequence). The CDR3 sequence is 15 residues long. Losses at the gene ends were 4 bases for V and 4 bases for J; bases not matched to a gene: 6. In DNA form, the CDR3 reads TGTGCCAGCAGCCCCCCAGAGCGGGGGTACAATGAGCAGTTCTTC. Protein product: CASSPPERGYNEQFF.

The chain couples TRBV20-1 to TRBJ2-2, with D unclear. The CDR3 is 15 residues long. V shed 0 bases and J shed 1 base, with 9 bases lying between them. Germline V gene sequence: CDR1 DFQATT, CDR2 SNEGSKA (reference sequence). CDR3 protein: CSAREGNRNTGELFF. In DNA, the CDR3 is TGCAGTGCTAGAGAGGGGAACCGGAACACCGGGGAGCTGTTTTTT.

This clonotype was counted many times. The V and J genes are TRBV7-3 and TRBJ1-1, with unresolved D. The CDR3 extends over 14 amino acids. V lost 5 bases and J 3 bases, leaving 13 bases between the germline ends. Germline CDR1 reads SGHTA; CDR2 reads FQGTGA. The CDR3 region has the DNA TGTGCCAGCAGCCCAGGCGGGGAACACACTGAAGCTTTCTTT. This sequence encodes CASSPGGEHTEAFF.

The rearrangement uses TRBV12-3 or TRBV12-4 and TRBJ2-7; TRBD1 aligns across 8 bases. The CDR3 has 13 residues. Unmatched junction bases numbered 5, after V lost 5 bases and J lost 5 bases. CDR3 DNA: TGTGCCAGCAGTATTGACAGGGGCGACGAGCAGTACTTC. Protein product: CASSIDRGDEQYF.

This chain links TRBV12-3 or TRBV12-4 with TRBJ2-1; 13 nucleotides match TRBD2. The junction had 5 bases not matched to a gene; V was cut back by 6 bases and J by 6 bases. The CDR3 runs to 15 residues. The CDR3 here is CASRDGLAGANEQFF. As DNA, the CDR3 is TGTGCCAGCAGGGACGGACTAGCGGGGGCCAATGAGCAGTTCTTC.

Turning to this clonotype: A much more abundant neighbour one base away suggests this may be a read error. The chain uses TRBV10-3 and TRBJ2-6; TRBD2 agrees at 8 bases. The V gene end was trimmed by 7 bases and the J gene end by 0 bases; junction bases not matched to a gene: 11. Looked up from germline, CDR1 is ENHRY and CDR2 is SYGVKD. This CDR3 is 18 amino acids long. The chain's CDR3 is CAINDSGDRSSGANVLTF. The CDR3 DNA is TGTGCCATCAATGATAGCGGGGACCGGTCCTCTGGGGCCAACGTCCTGACTTTC.

The sample holds a few counts of this clonotype. CDR3 region: CASSLDSQGRVTDTQYF. The CDR3 coding sequence is TGTGCCAGCAGCTTAGATTCACAGGGACGCGTCACAGATACGCAGTATTTT. The chain employs TRBV7-8 and TRBJ2-3; TRBD1 might be the D (6 bases). V lost 1 base and J 2 bases, leaving 16 bases between the germline ends. Germline CDR1 is SGHVS and CDR2 is FQNEAQ. The CDR3 loop spans 17 amino acids.

The CDR3 sequence: CAITPSSLRNTEAFF. The CDR3 nucleotides read TGTGCCATCACACCCTCCTCCCTAAGGAACACTGAAGCTTTCTTT. The V and J genes are TRBV10-3 and TRBJ1-1; no clear D gene. Germline V gives CDR1 ENHRY, CDR2 SYGVKD. This CDR3 is built from 15 residues. V was cut by 7 bases and J by 1 base, with 16 bases left in between.

The chain couples TRBV20-1 to TRBJ2-5, with 8 bases identical to TRBD2. Trimming at V came to 2 bases and at J to 5 bases, leaving 4 bases not matched to a gene. The CDR3 loop spans 13 amino acids. Germline values: CDR1 DFQATT, CDR2 SNEGSKA (reference sequence). For the CDR3, the DNA is TGCAGTGCTAGAACCTCGGGGGGGGAGACCCAGTACTTC. This gives the protein CSARTSGGETQYF.

This clonotype has at least ten counts. The J gene is TRBJ1-2, the V gene TRBV29-1; 9 nucleotides match TRBD1. Trimming cost V 8 bases and J 7 bases; bases outside gene matches: 5. Germline V gene data show CDR1 as SQVTM and CDR2 as ANQGSEA. The CDR3 length is 11 residues. CDR3 in amino acids: CSLRDRAGYTF. The CDR3 bases are TGCAGCTTACGGGACAGGGCTGGCTACACCTTC.

This clonotype was detected a few times. This chain connects TRBV20-1 to TRBJ2-3, with TRBD2 identical over 8 bases. Losses at the gene ends were 5 bases for V and 0 bases for J; bases not matched to a gene: 7. Germline V lookup: CDR1 DFQATT, CDR2 SNEGSKA (reference sequence). This CDR3 spans 15 amino acids. This CDR3 is CSAWAGGSSTDTQYF. The CDR3, as DNA: TGCAGTGCTTGGGCGGGGGGTTCCAGCACAGATACGCAGTATTTT.

J is TRBJ1-2 and V is TRBV5-1; D ambiguous. Per the germline V gene, CDR1 is SGHRS and CDR2 is YFSETQ. There are 13 residues in the CDR3. Trimming shortened V by 7 bases and J by 1 base, and 11 bases separated the two germline ends. CDR3 sequence reads: CASGPTDNYGYTF. The CDR3 DNA is TGCGCCAGCGGTCCGACGGATAACTATGGCTACACCTTC.

This clonotype was seen more than once but under ten times. The V and J genes are TRBV7-8 and TRBJ2-7, with TRBD1 matching over 8 bases. The trim removed 5 bases at V and 6 bases at J, leaving 3 bases unmatched. The CDR3 contains 12 residues. Germline CDR1 reads SGHVS; CDR2 reads FQNEAQ. The CDR3 here is CASSIGQGEQYF. In DNA form, the CDR3 reads TGTGCCAGCAGCATAGGACAGGGCGAGCAGTACTTC.

The chain combines TRBV5-1 with TRBJ2-1; TRBD2 matches 10 bases. The CDR3 runs to 16 residues. Germline CDR1 reads SGHRS; CDR2 reads YFSETQ. V gave up 1 base and J gave up 10 bases; unmatched junction bases: 11. The CDR3 here is CASSLRSGRVPIEQFF. The CDR3 DNA sequence: TGCGCCAGCAGCTTGCGGAGCGGGAGGGTTCCCATAGAGCAGTTCTTC.

This chain uses TRBV7-9 with TRBJ2-7, with TRBD1 matching over 10 bases. The CDR3 is made up of 15 amino acids. V shed 5 bases, J shed 2 bases, and the junction held 6 bases outside the gene matches. Germline loops: CDR1 SEHNR, CDR2 FQNEAQ (reference sequence). In DNA form, the CDR3 reads TGTGCCAGCAGCGGTGGGACAGGGGCGACCTACGAGCAGTACTTC. This translates into CASSGGTGATYEQYF.

The chain uses TRBV29-1 and TRBJ1-4; 7 bases fit TRBD1. This CDR3 contains 13 residues. V lost 5 bases, J lost 1 base, and 1 base stayed unmatched. CDR1 is SQVTM and CDR2 is ANQGSEA in the germline V gene. Here the CDR3 reads CSVYRGTNEKLFF. CDR3 sequence (DNA): TGCAGCGTTTACAGGGGAACTAATGAAAAACTGTTTTTT.

The chain recombines TRBV11-2 with TRBJ1-1; perhaps TRBD1 as D (5 bases). CDR3 length: 13 amino acids. V gave up 5 bases and J gave up 6 bases, with 13 bases separating them. The V gene's germline CDR1 is SGHAT and CDR2 FQNNGV. The CDR3 loop reads CASSAQGGPEAFF. The CDR3 bases are TGTGCCAGCAGCGCGCAGGGAGGCCCTGAAGCTTTCTTT.

This chain uses TRBV30 with TRBJ1-4, with 7 bases aligning to TRBD1. Germline values: CDR1 GTSNPN, CDR2 SVGIG (reference sequence). The CDR3 sequence is 14 residues long. V lost 1 base to trimming and J lost 5 bases; unmatched junction nucleotides: 4. This CDR3 reads CAWSAGTVNEKLFF. In DNA form, the CDR3 reads TGTGCCTGGAGTGCCGGGACAGTGAATGAAAAACTGTTTTTT. The variable domain in full, completed from reference TRBV30 and TRBJ1-4, reads SQTIHQWPATLVQPVGSPLSLECTVEGTSNPNLYWYRQAAGRGLQLLFYSVGIGQISSEVPQNLSASRPQDRQFILSSKKLLLSDSGFYLCAWSAGTVNEKLFFGSGTQLSVL.

The chain carries TRBV7-9 and TRBJ2-5, with D uncertain. The V and J ends lost 2 bases and 1 base respectively, with 8 bases between them. From germline, CDR1 is SEHNR and CDR2 FQNEAQ (reference sequence). The CDR3 contains 14 residues. The CDR3 DNA reads as TGTGCCAGCAGCTTACTGGGCTTCCAAGAGACCCAGTACTTC. Translating gives CASSLLGFQETQYF.

There are a few counts of this clonotype. Here the CDR3 reads CSVMGGPLETQYF. The CDR3 DNA reads as TGCAGCGTTATGGGGGGGCCTTTAGAGACCCAGTACTTC. The chain employs TRBV29-1 and TRBJ2-5, with D maybe TRBD2 (7 bases). V gave up 5 bases and J gave up 4 bases, with 14 bases separating them. CDR3 length: 13 amino acids. CDR1 is SQVTM and CDR2 is ANQGSEA in the germline V gene.